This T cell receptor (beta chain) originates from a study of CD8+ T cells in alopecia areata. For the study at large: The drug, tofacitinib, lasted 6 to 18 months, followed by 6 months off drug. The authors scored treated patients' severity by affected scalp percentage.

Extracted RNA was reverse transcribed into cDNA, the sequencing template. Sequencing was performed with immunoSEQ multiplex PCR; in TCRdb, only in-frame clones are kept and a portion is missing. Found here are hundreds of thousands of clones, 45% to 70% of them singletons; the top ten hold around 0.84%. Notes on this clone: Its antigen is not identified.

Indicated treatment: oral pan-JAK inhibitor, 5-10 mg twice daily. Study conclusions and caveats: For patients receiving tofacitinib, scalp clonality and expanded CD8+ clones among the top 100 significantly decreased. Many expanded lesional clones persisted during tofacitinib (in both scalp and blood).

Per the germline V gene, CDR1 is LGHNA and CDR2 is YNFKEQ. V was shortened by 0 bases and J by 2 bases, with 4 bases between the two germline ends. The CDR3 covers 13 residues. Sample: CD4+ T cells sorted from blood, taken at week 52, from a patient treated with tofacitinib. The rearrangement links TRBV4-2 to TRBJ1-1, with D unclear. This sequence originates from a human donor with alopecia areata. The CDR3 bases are TGTGCCAGCAGCCAAGACGTAAACACTGAAGCTTTCTTT. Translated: CASSQDVNTEAFF.